The source of this TCR beta chain is a study of blood T cell repertoires in COVID-19. Study-level information: Whether acute or convalescent, the COVID-19 samples came from the United States, Italy and Spain. PBMCs, B-cell-depleted T cells, or T cells provided the cDNA or gDNA that made up the material.

Study processing details: From reference gene primer amplification, estimates of nucleated cell counts were derived. Data came from immunoSEQ multiplex PCR; TCRdb stores just in-frame clones and leaves some out. V, J and clone size derive from that table, while D and trimming were established from the DNA sequence. Of 20,000 to 25,000 clones detected, over 65% appear once; the ten largest clones hold less than 20%. This TCR derives from a human donor in a cohort sampled during active or convalescent COVID-19. The specimen sequenced was peripheral blood.

The CDR3 protein is CASSSTPLRQLSYNSPLHF. The CDR3, as DNA: TGTGCCAGCAGCTCCACCCCTCTTCGACAGCTATCCTATAATTCACCCCTCCACTTT. The chain is built from TRBV5-4 and TRBJ1-6, with D possibly TRBD1 on 5 matching bases. This CDR3 spans 19 amino acids. Trimming pared 3 bases from V and 1 base from J, leaving 20 bases between. Germline loops: CDR1 SGHNT, CDR2 YYREEE (reference sequence).